Below are 2 T cell receptor beta chains sequenced from a single sample in a study of CD8+ T cells in alopecia areata. Extracted RNA was reverse transcribed into cDNA, the sequencing template. Clones were sequenced by immunoSEQ multiplex PCR, and TCRdb holds only the in-frame ones, with some missing. Among about 180,000 clones listed, about 55% were seen once. The treatment: oral pan-JAK inhibitor, 5-10 mg twice daily. The sample consisted of CD8+ T cells sorted from blood, taken at week 24, from a patient treated with tofacitinib. The origin of the receptors is a human donor with alopecia areata.

Regarding this clone: This CDR3 fails to terminate in the conserved phenylalanine or tryptophan, so it likely reflects a read error. The chain uses TRBV14 and TRBJ2-3; D not certain. V was pared by 0 bases and J by 2 bases, with 9 bases between. Germline loops: CDR1 SGHDN, CDR2 FVKESK. The CDR3 has 15 amino acids. The DNA for the CDR3 is TGTGCCAGCAGCCAAGAGTGGCGATACACAGATACGCAGTATCTT. Protein product: CASSQEWRYTDTQYL.

The V call is TRBV11-2, the J call TRBJ2-5; the match to TRBD1 covers 10 bases. Germline V CDR1 and CDR2: SGHAT, FQNNGV. V was clipped by 5 bases and J by 5 bases; unmatched bases: 11. The CDR3 runs 16 residues. The CDR3 bases are TGTGCCAGCAGCCGGACAGGACAGGGGGGTTCGGAGACCCAGTACTTC. Its protein is CASSRTGQGGSETQYF.